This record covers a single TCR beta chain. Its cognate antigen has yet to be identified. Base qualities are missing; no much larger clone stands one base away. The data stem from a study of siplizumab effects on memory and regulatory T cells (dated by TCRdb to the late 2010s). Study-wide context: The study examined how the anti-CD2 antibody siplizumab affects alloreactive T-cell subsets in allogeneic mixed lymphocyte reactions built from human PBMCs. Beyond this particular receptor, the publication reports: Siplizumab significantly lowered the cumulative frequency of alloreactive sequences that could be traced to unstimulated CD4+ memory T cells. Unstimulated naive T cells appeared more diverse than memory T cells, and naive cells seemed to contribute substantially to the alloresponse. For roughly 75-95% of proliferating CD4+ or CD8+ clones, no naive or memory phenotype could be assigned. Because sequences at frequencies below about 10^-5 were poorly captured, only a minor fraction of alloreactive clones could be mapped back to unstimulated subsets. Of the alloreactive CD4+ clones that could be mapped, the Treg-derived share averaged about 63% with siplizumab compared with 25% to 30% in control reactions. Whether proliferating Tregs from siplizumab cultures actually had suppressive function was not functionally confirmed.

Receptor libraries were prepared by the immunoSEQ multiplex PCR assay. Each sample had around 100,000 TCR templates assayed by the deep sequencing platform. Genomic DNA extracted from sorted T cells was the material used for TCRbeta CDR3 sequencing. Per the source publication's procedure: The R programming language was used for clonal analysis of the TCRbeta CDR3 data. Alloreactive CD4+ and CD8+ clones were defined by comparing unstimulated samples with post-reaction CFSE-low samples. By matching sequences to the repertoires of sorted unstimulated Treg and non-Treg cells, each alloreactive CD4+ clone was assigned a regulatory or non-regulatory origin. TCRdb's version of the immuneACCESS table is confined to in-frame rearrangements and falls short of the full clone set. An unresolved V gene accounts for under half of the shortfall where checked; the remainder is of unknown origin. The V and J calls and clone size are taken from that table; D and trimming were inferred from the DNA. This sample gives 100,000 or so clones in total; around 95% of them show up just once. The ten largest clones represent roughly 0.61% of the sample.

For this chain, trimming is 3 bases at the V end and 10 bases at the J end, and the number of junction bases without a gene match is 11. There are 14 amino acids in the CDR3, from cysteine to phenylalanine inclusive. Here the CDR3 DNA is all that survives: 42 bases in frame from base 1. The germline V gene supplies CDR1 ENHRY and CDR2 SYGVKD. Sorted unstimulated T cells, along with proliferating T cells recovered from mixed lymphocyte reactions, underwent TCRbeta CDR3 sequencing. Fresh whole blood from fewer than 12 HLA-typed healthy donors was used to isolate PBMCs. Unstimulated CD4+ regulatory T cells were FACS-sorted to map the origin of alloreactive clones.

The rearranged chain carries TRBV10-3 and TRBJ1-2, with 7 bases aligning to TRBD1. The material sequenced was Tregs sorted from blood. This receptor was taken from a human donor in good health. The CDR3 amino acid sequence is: CAISDYSTGFDYTF. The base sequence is TGTGCCATCAGTGACTACTCGACAGGGTTTGACTACACCTTC.